This is a list of T cell receptor beta chains from one sample in a study of T-cell reconstitution after alpha-beta-depleted transplantation in children. MiXCR, run by TCRdb on the PCR reads, gives a single entry per CDR3 protein. The sample consists of hundreds of thousands of distinct CDR3 sequences, roughly 16% of them appearing once. Sequencing used PBMCs, mostly from graft donor cells, obtained 360 days after TCRalphabeta/CD19-depleted stem cell transplant. All receptors come from a boy under two years old who had a stem cell transplant for Wiskott-Aldrich syndrome, so the T cells may come from the graft donor. Both conserved end residues are part of each CDR3. The order of the fields is clone size, J gene, V gene, D gene, CDR3 protein, CDR3 DNA. D genes are given only for firm matches. The size field is filled for only some rows; it gives once, few, many or a size class.

NA | TRBJ2-7 | TRBV2 | NA | CASSSGYHEQYF | TGTGCCAGCAGTAGCGGATACCACGAGCAGTACTTC
NA | TRBJ2-7 | TRBV20-1 | NA | CSARDRTYEQYF | TGCAGTGCTAGAGACAGGACCTACGAGCAGTACTTC
few | TRBJ2-2 | TRBV10-3 | TRBD1 | CAISRQGPTGELFF | TGTGCCATCAGCCGACAGGGACCTACCGGGGAGCTGTTTTTT
many | TRBJ2-2 | TRBV29-1 | TRBD1 | CSVVYPGQRNTGELFF | TGCAGCGTTGTTTACCCGGGACAGAGGAACACCGGGGAGCTGTTTTTT
many | TRBJ2-2 | TRBV12-3/TRBV12-4 | TRBD1 | CASSLGQGANTGELFF | TGTGCCAGCAGTTTAGGACAGGGAGCGAACACCGGGGAGCTGTTTTTT
once | TRBJ2-3 | TRBV10-3 | TRBD2 | CAISRASGRTDTQYF | TGTGCCATCAGTCGGGCTAGCGGGCGCACAGATACGCAGTATTTT
NA | TRBJ2-2 | TRBV10-3 | NA | CAISVLGATGELFF | TGTGCCATCAGTGTTTTAGGAGCCACCGGGGAGCTGTTTTTT
NA | TRBJ2-1 | TRBV20-1 | TRBD2 | CSARDPGLAIYNEQFF | TGCAGTGCTAGAGACCCAGGACTAGCAATTTACAATGAGCAGTTCTTC
NA | TRBJ2-7 | TRBV4-3 | TRBD2 | CASSQHSGSEQYF | TGCGCCAGCAGCCAACATAGCGGGAGCGAGCAGTACTTC
few | TRBJ2-1 | TRBV24-1 | NA | CATSVRNEQFF | TGTGCCACCAGTGTCCGAAATGAGCAGTTCTTC
NA | TRBJ1-3 | TRBV7-9 | NA | CASSLAGDTIYF | TGTGCCAGCAGCTTAGCCGGGGACACCATATATTTT
NA | TRBJ2-5 | TRBV4-3 | NA | CASSQDWTSNQETQYF | TGCGCCAGCAGCCAAGATTGGACGTCAAACCAGGAGACCCAGTACTTC
few | TRBJ2-3 | TRBV24-1 | NA | CATSEAGPPTDTQYF | TGTGCCACCAGTGAGGCGGGACCTCCGACCGATACGCAGTATTTT
NA | TRBJ2-5 | TRBV5-6 | NA | CASSPTGRTQETQYF | TGTGCCAGCAGCCCGACCGGCAGGACACAGGAGACCCAGTACTTC
NA | TRBJ2-2 | TRBV12-3/TRBV12-4 | TRBD1 | CASSPPGQGNTGELFF | TGTGCCAGCAGTCCACCGGGACAGGGAAACACCGGGGAGCTGTTTTTT
few | TRBJ2-2 | TRBV28 | TRBD2 | CASSLTSGGLELFF | TGTGCCAGCAGTTTGACTAGCGGGGGGTTGGAGCTGTTTTTT
few | TRBJ2-1 | TRBV5-5 | TRBD2 | CASSFRAGGHEQFF | TGTGCCAGCAGCTTTCGAGCGGGGGGACATGAGCAGTTCTTC
few | TRBJ2-7 | TRBV6-6 | NA | CASSSTVGGEQYF | TGTGCCAGCAGCTCGACAGTCGGGGGCGAGCAGTACTTC